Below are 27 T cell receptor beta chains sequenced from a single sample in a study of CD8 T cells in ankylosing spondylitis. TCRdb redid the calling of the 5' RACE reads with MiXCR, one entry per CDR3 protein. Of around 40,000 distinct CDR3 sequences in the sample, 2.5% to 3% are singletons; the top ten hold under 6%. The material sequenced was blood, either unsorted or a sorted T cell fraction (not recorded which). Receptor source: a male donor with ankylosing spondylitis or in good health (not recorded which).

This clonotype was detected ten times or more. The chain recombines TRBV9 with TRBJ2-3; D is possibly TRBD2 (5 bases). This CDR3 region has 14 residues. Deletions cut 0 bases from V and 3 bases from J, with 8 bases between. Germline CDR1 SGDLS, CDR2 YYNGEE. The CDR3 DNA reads TGTGCCAGCAGCGTAGTTAGGGAGACAGATACGCAGTATTTT. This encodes CASSVVRETDTQYF. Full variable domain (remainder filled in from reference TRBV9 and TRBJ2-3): DSGVTQTPKHLITATGQRVTLRCSPRSGDLSVYWYQQSLDQGLQFLIQYYNGEERAKGNILERFSAQQFPDLHSELNLSSLELGDSALYFCASSVVRETDTQYFGPGTRLTVL.

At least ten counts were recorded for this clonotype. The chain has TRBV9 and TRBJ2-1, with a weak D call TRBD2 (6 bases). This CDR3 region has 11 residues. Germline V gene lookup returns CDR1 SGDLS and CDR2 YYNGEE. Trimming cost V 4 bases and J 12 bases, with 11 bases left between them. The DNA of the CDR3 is TGTGCCAGCAGCTCGACTAGTACGCAGTTCTTC. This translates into CASSSTSTQFF.

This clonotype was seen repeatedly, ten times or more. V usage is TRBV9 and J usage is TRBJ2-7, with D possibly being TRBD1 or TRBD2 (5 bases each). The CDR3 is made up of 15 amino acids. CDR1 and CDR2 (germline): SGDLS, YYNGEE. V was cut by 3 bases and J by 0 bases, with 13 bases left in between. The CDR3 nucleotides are TGTGCCAGCAGCGGCCTTCCGGGGCCCTCCTACGAGCAGTACTTC. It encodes CASSGLPGPSYEQYF.

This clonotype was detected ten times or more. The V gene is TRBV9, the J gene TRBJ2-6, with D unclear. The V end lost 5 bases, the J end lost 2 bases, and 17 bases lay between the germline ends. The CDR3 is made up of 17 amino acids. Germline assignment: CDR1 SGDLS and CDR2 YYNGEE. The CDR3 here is CASSRMSHGTGANVLTF. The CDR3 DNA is TGTGCCAGCAGTCGTATGAGTCATGGGACTGGGGCCAACGTCCTGACTTTC.

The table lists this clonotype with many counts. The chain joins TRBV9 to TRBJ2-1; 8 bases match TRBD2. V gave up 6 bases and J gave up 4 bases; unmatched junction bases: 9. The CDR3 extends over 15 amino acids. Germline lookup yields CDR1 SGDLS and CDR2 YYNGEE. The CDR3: CASTSAGASYNEQFF. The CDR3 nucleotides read TGTGCCAGCACCTCAGCGGGGGCGTCATACAATGAGCAGTTCTTC.

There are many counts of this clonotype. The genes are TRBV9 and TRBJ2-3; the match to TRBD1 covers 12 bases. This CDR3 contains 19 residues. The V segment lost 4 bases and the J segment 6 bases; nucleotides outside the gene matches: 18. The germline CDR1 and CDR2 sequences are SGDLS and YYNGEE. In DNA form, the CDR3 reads TGTGCCAGCAGCAAGTTGGGGGGCCGGGGACAGGGGGCTGCGGATACGCAGTATTTT. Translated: CASSKLGGRGQGAADTQYF.

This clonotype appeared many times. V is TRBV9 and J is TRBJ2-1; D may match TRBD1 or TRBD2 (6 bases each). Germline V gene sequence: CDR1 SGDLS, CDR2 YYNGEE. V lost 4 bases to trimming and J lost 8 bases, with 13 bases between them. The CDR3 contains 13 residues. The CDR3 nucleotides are TGTGCCAGCAGCCAGAGGGGGGTGGATGAGCAGTTCTTC. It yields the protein CASSQRGVDEQFF.

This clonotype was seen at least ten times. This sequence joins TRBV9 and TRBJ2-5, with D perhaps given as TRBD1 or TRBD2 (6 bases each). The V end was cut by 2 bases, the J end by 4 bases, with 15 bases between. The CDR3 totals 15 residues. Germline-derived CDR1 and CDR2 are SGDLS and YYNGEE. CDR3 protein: CASSVGGGLLETQYF. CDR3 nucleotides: TGTGCCAGCAGCGTGGGGGGCGGATTGTTAGAGACCCAGTACTTC.

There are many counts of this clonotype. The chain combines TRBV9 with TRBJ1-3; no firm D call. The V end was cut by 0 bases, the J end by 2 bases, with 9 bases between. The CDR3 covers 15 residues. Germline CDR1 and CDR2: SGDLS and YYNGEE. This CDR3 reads CASSVERPPGNTIYF. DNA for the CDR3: TGTGCCAGCAGCGTAGAGAGACCCCCTGGAAACACCATATATTTT.

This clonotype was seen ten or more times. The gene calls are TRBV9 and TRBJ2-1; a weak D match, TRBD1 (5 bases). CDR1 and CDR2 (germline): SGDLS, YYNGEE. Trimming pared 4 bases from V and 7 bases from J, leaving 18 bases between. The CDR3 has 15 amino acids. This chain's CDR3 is CASSPGGHRINEQFF. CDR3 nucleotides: TGTGCCAGCAGCCCAGGTGGGCACAGGATAAATGAGCAGTTCTTC.

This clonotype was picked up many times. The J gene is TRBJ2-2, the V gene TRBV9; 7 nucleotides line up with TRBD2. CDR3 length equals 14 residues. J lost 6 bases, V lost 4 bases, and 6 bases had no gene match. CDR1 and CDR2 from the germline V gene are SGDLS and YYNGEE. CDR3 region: CASSSWAGAGELFF. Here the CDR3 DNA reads TGTGCCAGCAGCTCCTGGGCGGGGGCCGGGGAGCTGTTTTTT.

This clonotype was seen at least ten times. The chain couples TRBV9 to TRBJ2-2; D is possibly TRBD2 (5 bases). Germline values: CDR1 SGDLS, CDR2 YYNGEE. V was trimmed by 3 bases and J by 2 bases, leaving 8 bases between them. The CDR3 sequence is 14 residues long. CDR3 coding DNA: TGTGCCAGCAGCGGGGGAGTTAACACCGGGGAGCTGTTTTTT. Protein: CASSGGVNTGELFF.

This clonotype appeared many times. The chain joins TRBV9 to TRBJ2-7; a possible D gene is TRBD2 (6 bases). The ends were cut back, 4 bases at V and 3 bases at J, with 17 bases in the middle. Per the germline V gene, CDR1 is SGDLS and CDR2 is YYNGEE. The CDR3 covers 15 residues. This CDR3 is CASSHTGTGGYEQYF. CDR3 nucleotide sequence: TGTGCCAGCAGCCACACCGGGACTGGGGGCTACGAGCAGTACTTC.

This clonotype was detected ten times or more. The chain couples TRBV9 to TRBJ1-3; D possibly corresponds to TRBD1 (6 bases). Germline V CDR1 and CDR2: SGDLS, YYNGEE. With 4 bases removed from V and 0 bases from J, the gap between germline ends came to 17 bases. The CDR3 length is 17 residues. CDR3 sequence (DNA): TGTGCCAGCAGCCAACTAACACAGGGCTTCTCTGGAAACACCATATATTTT. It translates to CASSQLTQGFSGNTIYF.

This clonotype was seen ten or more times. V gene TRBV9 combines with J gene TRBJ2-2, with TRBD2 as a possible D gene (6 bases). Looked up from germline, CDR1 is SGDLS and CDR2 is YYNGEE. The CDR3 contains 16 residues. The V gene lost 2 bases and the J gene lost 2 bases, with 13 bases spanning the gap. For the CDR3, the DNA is TGTGCCAGCAGCGTTTGGGACGGACTAAACACCGGGGAGCTGTTTTTT. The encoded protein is CASSVWDGLNTGELFF. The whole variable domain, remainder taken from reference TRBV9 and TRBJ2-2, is DSGVTQTPKHLITATGQRVTLRCSPRSGDLSVYWYQQSLDQGLQFLIQYYNGEERAKGNILERFSAQQFPDLHSELNLSSLELGDSALYFCASSVWDGLNTGELFFGEGSRLTVL.

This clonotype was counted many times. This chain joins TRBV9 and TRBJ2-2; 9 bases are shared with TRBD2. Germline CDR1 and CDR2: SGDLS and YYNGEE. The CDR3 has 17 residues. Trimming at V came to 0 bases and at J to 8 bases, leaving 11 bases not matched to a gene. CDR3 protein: CASSVAAASGMRGELFF. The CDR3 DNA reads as TGTGCCAGCAGCGTAGCTGCGGCTAGCGGGATGAGGGGGGAGCTGTTTTTT.

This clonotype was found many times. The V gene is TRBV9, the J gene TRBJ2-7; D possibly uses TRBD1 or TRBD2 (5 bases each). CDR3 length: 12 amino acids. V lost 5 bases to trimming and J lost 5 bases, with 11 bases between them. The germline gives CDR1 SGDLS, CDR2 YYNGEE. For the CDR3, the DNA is TGTGCCAGCAGACCGGGACGCGACGAGCAGTACTTC. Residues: CASRPGRDEQYF.

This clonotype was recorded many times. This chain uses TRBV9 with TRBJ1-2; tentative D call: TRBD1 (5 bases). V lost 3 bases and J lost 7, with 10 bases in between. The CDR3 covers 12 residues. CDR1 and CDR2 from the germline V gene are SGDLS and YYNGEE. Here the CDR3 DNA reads TGTGCCAGCAGCGGGTACGGGGGTGGCTACACCTTC. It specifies CASSGYGGGYTF.

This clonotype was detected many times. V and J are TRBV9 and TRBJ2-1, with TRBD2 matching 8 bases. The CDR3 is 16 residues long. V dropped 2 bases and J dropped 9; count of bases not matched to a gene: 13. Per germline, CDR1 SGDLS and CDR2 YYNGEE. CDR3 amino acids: CASSVAGRAFVGEQFF. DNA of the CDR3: TGTGCCAGCAGCGTCGCCGGGAGGGCCTTTGTCGGTGAGCAGTTCTTC. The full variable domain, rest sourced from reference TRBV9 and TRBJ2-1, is DSGVTQTPKHLITATGQRVTLRCSPRSGDLSVYWYQQSLDQGLQFLIQYYNGEERAKGNILERFSAQQFPDLHSELNLSSLELGDSALYFCASSVAGRAFVGEQFFGPGTRLTVL.

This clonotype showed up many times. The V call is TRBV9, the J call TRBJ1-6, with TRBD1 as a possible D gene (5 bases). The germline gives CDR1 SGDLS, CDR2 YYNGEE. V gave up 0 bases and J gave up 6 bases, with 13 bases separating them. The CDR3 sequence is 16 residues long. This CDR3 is CASSVGLWDLNSPLHF. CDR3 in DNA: TGTGCCAGCAGCGTAGGGCTCTGGGACCTTAATTCACCCCTCCACTTT.

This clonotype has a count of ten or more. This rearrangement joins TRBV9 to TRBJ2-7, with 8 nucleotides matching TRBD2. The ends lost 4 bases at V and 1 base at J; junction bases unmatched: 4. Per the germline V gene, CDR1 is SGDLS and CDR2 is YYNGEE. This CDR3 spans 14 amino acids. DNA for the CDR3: TGTGCCAGCAGCCCGGGGGGGCAATCCTACGAGCAGTACTTC. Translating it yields CASSPGGQSYEQYF.

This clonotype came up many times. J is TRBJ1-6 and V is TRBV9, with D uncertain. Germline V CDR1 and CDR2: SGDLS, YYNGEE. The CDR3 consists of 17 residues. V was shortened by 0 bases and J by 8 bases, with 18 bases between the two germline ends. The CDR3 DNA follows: TGTGCCAGCAGCGTAGAGGTGCAGGCGACCGATCATTCACCCCTCCACTTT. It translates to CASSVEVQATDHSPLHF.

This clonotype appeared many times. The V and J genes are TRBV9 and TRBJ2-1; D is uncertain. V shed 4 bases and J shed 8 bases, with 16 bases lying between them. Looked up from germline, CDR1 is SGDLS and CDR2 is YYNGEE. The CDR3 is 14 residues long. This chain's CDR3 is CASSPRSAADEQFF. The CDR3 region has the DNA TGTGCCAGCAGCCCCCGGTCGGCGGCGGATGAGCAGTTCTTC.

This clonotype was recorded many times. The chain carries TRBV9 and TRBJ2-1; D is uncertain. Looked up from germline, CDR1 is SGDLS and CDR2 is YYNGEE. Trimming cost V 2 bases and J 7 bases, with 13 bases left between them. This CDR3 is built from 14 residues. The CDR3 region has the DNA TGTGCCAGCAGCGTGAAGGCCGCTCGGAATGAGCAGTTCTTC. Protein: CASSVKAARNEQFF.

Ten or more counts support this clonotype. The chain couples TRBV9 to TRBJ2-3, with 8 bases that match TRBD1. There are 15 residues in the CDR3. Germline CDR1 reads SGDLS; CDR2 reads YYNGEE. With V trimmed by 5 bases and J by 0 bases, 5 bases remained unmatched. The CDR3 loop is CASSGTGASTDTQYF. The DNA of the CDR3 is TGTGCCAGCAGTGGGACAGGAGCTAGCACAGATACGCAGTATTTT. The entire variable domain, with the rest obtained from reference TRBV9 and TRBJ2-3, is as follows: DSGVTQTPKHLITATGQRVTLRCSPRSGDLSVYWYQQSLDQGLQFLIQYYNGEERAKGNILERFSAQQFPDLHSELNLSSLELGDSALYFCASSGTGASTDTQYFGPGTRLTVL.

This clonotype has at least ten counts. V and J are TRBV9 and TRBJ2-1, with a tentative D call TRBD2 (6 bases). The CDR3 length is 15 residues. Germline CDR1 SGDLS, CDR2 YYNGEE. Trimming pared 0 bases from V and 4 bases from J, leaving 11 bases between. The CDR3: CASSVAQRAYNEQFF. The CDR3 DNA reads TGTGCCAGCAGCGTAGCTCAGCGGGCATACAATGAGCAGTTCTTC.

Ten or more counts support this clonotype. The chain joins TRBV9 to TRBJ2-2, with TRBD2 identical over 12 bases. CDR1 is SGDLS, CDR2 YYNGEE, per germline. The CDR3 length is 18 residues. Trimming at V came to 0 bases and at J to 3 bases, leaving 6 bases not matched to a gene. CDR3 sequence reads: CASSVAALAGGDTGELFF. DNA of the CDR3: TGTGCCAGCAGCGTAGCCGCCCTAGCGGGAGGGGACACCGGGGAGCTGTTTTTT.